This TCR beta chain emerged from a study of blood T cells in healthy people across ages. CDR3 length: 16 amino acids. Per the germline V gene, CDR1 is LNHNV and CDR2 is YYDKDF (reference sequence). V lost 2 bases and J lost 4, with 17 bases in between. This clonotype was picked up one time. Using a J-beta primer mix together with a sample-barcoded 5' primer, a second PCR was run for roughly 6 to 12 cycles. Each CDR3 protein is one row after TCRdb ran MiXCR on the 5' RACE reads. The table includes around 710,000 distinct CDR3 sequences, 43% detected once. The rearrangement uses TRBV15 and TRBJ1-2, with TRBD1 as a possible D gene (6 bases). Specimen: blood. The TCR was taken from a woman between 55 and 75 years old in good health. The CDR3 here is CATSRPAAGAVYGYTF. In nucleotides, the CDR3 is TGTGCCACCAGCAGACCTGCTGCAGGGGCTGTCTATGGCTACACCTTC.